This T cell receptor beta chain was identified in a study of human T cells and chemical hapten exposure. Overall study: Skin of the upper inner arm, approximately 2 cm by approximately 2 cm, received 2% DPC for sensitization. Study-wide points: Alopecia was present in the donors, so their immune response may differ from healthy people's.

One entry per CDR3 protein, called by TCRdb with MiXCR from the RACE reads. The table records about 380,000 distinct CDR3 sequences, 4% to 6% of them present only once. Germline assignment: CDR1 DFQATT and CDR2 SNEGSKA (reference sequence). V shed 5 bases and J 2 bases; nucleotides not matched to a gene: 7. The CDR3 is made up of 14 amino acids. The sample holds many counts of this clonotype. Its antigen is not identified. Time point: pre-sensitization, week 0. Sample treatment: therapeutic diphenylcyclopropenone sensitization with weekly scalp DPC. Total RNA extraction was carried out from unfractionated whole blood.

The material sequenced was whole blood, taken in connection with sensitization to the hapten diphenylcyclopropenone (DPC). The source is a woman aged 50 to 65 with alopecia areata. Some clones in this sample may be carry-over from other donors' samples. The rearrangement joins TRBV20-1 to TRBJ2-7, with 9 bases identical to TRBD1. CDR3 DNA: TGCAGTGCTGAAGATCGGGACAGGGCCTACGAGCAGTACTTC. As protein: CSAEDRDRAYEQYF.